These T cell receptor beta chains were read from a single sample in a study of T cells expressing NK-cell markers. TCRdb reprocessed the 5' RACE reads and reports one entry per CDR3 protein, with no DNA. The data show about 260,000 distinct CDR3 sequences, and the top ten clones hold about 0.4%. Material: blood T cells: a sorted CD56 or NKG2C T cell subset, CD4+ or CD8+ T cells, or bulk PBMC T cells (not recorded which). The receptors were sampled from a young man in good health. CDR3s include the opening cysteine and the closing phenylalanine or tryptophan.

TRBJ2-1 TRBV20-1 CSARLLGLENEQFF
TRBJ1-5 TRBV27 CASSPDRGVGNQPQHF
TRBJ1-5 TRBV6-2/TRBV6-3 CASSSSGTGGFNQPQHF
TRBJ2-5 TRBV28 CASRPLPGQRQETQYF
TRBJ1-6 TRBV20-1 CSGRVSDPRSPLHF
TRBJ2-3 TRBV20-1 CSARRLAPDTQYF
TRBJ2-3 TRBV20-1 CSASPVIRTSTDTQYF
TRBJ1-1 TRBV30 CAWSPRNLGTEAFF
TRBJ1-5 TRBV7-2 CASSPTGGSNQPQHF
TRBJ2-5 TRBV6-2/TRBV6-3 CASSYSTTWREASQETQYF
TRBJ2-3 TRBV19 CASSIGGSISTDTQYF
TRBJ2-6 TRBV5-5 CASSWQGNGVLTF
TRBJ2-1 TRBV7-2 CASSPPGWTNEQFF
TRBJ2-3 TRBV7-2 CASSPMTGGLTDTQYF
TRBJ2-6 TRBV29-1 CSVSGTSLSSGANVLTF
TRBJ2-1 TRBV12-3/TRBV12-4 CASRADSGAYNEQFF
TRBJ2-1 TRBV3-1 CASSLGPAEQFF
TRBJ2-3 TRBV30 CACVASGTDTQYF
TRBJ2-5 TRBV12-3/TRBV12-4 CASTGLAGGFAGETQYF
TRBJ2-5 TRBV25-1 CASKGALLQETQYF
TRBJ1-2 TRBV14 CASSQELSHYGYTF
TRBJ2-5 TRBV5-6 CASSLGGREEETQYF
TRBJ2-3 TRBV10-3 CAISESSAGPSGPDTQYF
TRBJ1-6 TRBV30 CAWRVGGTHFSHSPLHF
TRBJ2-6 TRBV12-3/TRBV12-4 CATARANVLTF
TRBJ2-6 TRBV6-1 CASTVRQGPFTGANVLTF
TRBJ2-3 TRBV2 CASSHTNTLIRTDTQYF
TRBJ2-5 TRBV3-1 CASSQDTLAGTQYF
TRBJ2-3 TRBV5-1 CASSDGTPSTDTQYF
TRBJ2-1 TRBV18 CASSPQQGPVEQFF
TRBJ1-2 TRBV7-6 CASSLSGTANYGYTF
TRBJ1-5 TRBV6-1 CASSEQGGGNQPQHF
TRBJ1-4 TRBV6-5 CASSSITGAGEEKLFF
TRBJ2-5 TRBV5-4 CASSLDQRRLQETQYF
TRBJ1-5 TRBV20-1 CSAREGTTGNQPQHF
TRBJ2-3 TRBV7-2 CASRPRTVSGRDTQYF
TRBJ2-3 TRBV5-5 CASSWVGLETDTQYF
TRBJ2-2 TRBV5-1 CASSSGHGEAGELFF
TRBJ2-3 TRBV7-9 CASSFPRGDTQYF
TRBJ2-1 TRBV20-1 CSARDQAVNEQFF
TRBJ2-1 TRBV5-5 CASSAGGSYNEQFF
TRBJ2-3 TRBV5-1 CASSSAVDTQYF
TRBJ1-5 TRBV20-1 CSARAVGDSNQPQHF
TRBJ2-5 TRBV10-3 CAISSGRDQETQYF
TRBJ2-5 TRBV5-1 CASSFERRETQYF
TRBJ1-5 TRBV12-3/TRBV12-4 CASSLARQATGQPQHF
TRBJ2-1 TRBV5-1 CASGQNNEQFF
TRBJ2-3 TRBV11-3 CASTESGSTDTQYF
TRBJ2-4 TRBV5-1 CASSLSMGNIQYF
TRBJ1-5 TRBV12-3/TRBV12-4 CASSHSQGQPQHF
TRBJ1-1 TRBV5-4 CASSWGSGRTEAFF
TRBJ2-2 TRBV20-1 CSARPTGTRAGELFF
TRBJ1-1 TRBV12-3/TRBV12-4 CASTPVLTASEAFF
TRBJ2-7 TRBV6-2/TRBV6-3 CASSYSKQQGKKYF